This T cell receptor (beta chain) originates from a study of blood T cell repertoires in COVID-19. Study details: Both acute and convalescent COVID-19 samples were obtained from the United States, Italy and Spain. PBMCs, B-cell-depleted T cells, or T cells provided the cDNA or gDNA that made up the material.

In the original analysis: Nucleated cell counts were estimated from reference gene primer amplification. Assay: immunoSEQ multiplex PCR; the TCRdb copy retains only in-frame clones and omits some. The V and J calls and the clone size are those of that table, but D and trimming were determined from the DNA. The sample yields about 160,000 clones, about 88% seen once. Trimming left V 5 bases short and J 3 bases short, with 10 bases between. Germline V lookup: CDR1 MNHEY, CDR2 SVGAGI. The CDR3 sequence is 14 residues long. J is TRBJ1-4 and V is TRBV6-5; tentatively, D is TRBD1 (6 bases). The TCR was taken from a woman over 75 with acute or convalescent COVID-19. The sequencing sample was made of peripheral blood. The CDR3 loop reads CASSRQEANEKLFF. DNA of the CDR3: TGTGCCAGCAGTAGACAGGAGGCTAATGAAAAACTGTTTTTT.